The T cell receptor (beta chain) under discussion was sequenced for a study of Ad26.COV2.S vaccination and SARS-CoV-2 variants. Study summary: The authors gave Ad26.COV2.S intramuscularly, either once or twice 56 days apart.

Sequencing was performed with immunoSEQ multiplex PCR; in TCRdb, only in-frame clones are kept and a portion is missing. The sample holds hundreds of thousands of clones, about 90% seen once. Stated treatment: roughly 20 received Ad26.COV2.S at low or high dose, single or two shots; a few received placebo; per-sample allocation not given. It was on day 63 after the first vaccine or placebo injection that samples were taken. V dropped 4 bases and J dropped 12; count of bases not matched to a gene: 16. Germline V gene data show CDR1 as LGHNA and CDR2 as YSLEER. The CDR3 loop spans 15 amino acids. Sequencing was performed on peripheral blood, taken in a trial of Ad26.COV2.S vaccine versus placebo. The chain has TRBV4-3 and TRBJ2-7; TRBD1 matches at 9 bases. This TCR derives from a person aged 18 to 65 who received the Ad26.COV2.S COVID-19 vaccine or a placebo. The CDR3 DNA reads TGCGCCAGCAGCCTGACCCGGACAGGGGAGTTTGTTCGGTACTTC. Its translation is CASSLTRTGEFVRYF.